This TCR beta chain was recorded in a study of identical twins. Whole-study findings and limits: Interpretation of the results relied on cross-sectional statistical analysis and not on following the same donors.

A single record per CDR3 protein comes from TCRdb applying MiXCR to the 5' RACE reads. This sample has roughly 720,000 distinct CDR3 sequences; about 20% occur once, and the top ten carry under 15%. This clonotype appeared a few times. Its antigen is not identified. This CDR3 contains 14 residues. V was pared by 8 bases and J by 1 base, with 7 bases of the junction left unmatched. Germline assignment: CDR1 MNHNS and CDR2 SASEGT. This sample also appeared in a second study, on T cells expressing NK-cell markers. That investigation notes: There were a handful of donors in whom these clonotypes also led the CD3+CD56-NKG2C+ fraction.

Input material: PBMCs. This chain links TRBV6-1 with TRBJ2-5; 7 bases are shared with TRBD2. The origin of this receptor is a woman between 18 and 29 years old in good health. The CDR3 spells CASQAGELQETQYF. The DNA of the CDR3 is TGTGCCAGCCAGGCGGGAGAGCTCCAAGAGACCCAGTACTTC.